This passage covers 6 T cell receptor beta chains from one sample sequenced in a study of beta chain features in type 1 diabetes. Their recognized antigens are unknown. General study points: A moderate, significant TCRB CDR3 shortening appeared in type 1 diabetes across four CD4+ subsets.

The whole isolated RNA underwent reverse transcription, so sequencing captured expressed TCRB transcripts. Libraries were prepared by immunoSEQ multiplex PCR; TCRdb keeps only in-frame clonotypes and omits some of them. The sample shows 150,000 to 190,000 clones, around a tenth of them seen only once. The sample was central memory CD4+ T cells from blood. All receptors come from a man aged 25 to 40 with type 1 diabetes.

This clone was observed a handful of times. The chain's CDR3 is CASSPGRENTEAFF. Written as DNA, the CDR3 is TGTGCCAGCTCACCAGGCAGGGAAAACACTGAAGCTTTCTTT. The rearrangement joins TRBV18 to TRBJ1-1; a possible D gene is TRBD1 (5 bases). Trimming took 2 bases from V and 2 from J, leaving 9 bases between them. CDR1 and CDR2 from the germline V gene are KGHSH and LQKENI. This CDR3 is 14 amino acids long.

Concerning this clone itself: At one end the junction does not follow the germline gene, possibly because of a read error. J is TRBJ2-3 and V is TRBV27, with TRBD2 as a possible D gene (6 bases). CDR3 size: 15 residues. CDR1 and CDR2 (germline): MNHEY, SMNVEV (reference sequence). In nucleotides, the CDR3 is TGTGCCAGCAGCCACAGACTAGAAATCCCAGATGCGCAGTATTTT. Its protein is CASSHRLEIPDAQYF.

V is TRBV2 and J is TRBJ1-5; 7 positions match TRBD1. Germline V gene lookup returns CDR1 SNHLY and CDR2 FYNNEI. V lost 4 bases, J lost 8 bases, and 11 bases stayed unmatched. This CDR3 is built from 15 residues. The CDR3: CASSVGGDRVKPQHF. CDR3 DNA: TGTGCCAGCAGTGTAGGGGGAGACAGGGTGAAGCCCCAGCATTTT.

The chain combines TRBV6-6 with TRBJ2-7, with D perhaps TRBD1 (5 bases). V was shortened by 2 bases and J by 1 base, with 15 bases between the two germline ends. The CDR3 sequence is 16 residues long. The germline V gene has CDR1 MNHNY and CDR2 SVGAGI (reference sequence). CDR3 amino acids: CASSYPKQGRSYEQYF. For the CDR3, the DNA is TGTGCCAGCAGTTACCCCAAGCAGGGAAGGTCCTACGAGCAGTACTTC.

This clone was detected only a few times. The chain couples TRBV6-5 to TRBJ2-3; 8 bases line up with TRBD2. V lost 2 bases to trimming and J lost 7 bases; unmatched junction nucleotides: 11. The CDR3 is 16 amino acids. Germline V gene data show CDR1 as MNHEY and CDR2 as SVGAGI. CDR3 region: CASSYLQAGGRHTQYF. Written as DNA, the CDR3 is TGTGCCAGCAGTTACCTCCAGGCGGGAGGTCGGCATACGCAGTATTTT.

This clone was counted many times. This sequence joins TRBV7-9 and TRBJ2-1, with 8 bases aligning to TRBD2. Per germline, CDR1 SEHNR and CDR2 FQNEAQ (reference sequence). CDR3 length equals 14 residues. V dropped 4 bases and J dropped 9; count of bases not matched to a gene: 8. CDR3 protein: CASSWAGTSTEQFF. The CDR3 DNA follows: TGTGCCAGCAGCTGGGCCGGGACTAGTACTGAGCAGTTCTTC.